This paragraph reports one TCR beta chain. The junction does not match germline at one end; this may be a read error. Germline V CDR1 and CDR2: SGHRS, YFSETQ. The CDR3 extends over 15 amino acids. Assay used: immunoSEQ multiplex PCR; TCRdb lists only in-frame clones, some missing. This table has hundreds of thousands of clones, about 85% appearing once. Exposed volunteers were people who met a COVID-19 case within 2 weeks before study entry. This specimen comes from a study of blood T cell repertoires in COVID-19. This chain joins TRBV5-1 and TRBJ1-1, with 8 bases fitting TRBD1. This clonotype was obtained from a woman aged 30 to 39 who had been exposed to COVID-19. Sequenced material: PBMCs or T cells enriched from blood (not recorded which). The CDR3 reads CTSSQRQGMNTEAFF. The CDR3, as DNA: TGCACCAGCAGCCAAAGACAGGGGATGAACACTGAAGCTTTCTTT.